This TCR beta chain is from a study of read filtering for tumor transcriptome and immune sequencing. Overall study: By R-ISS, stages I, II and III held about 8, 15 and 7 patients.

There are 16 residues in the CDR3. From germline, CDR1 is SGHTA and CDR2 FQGNSA. Worth noting for this clonotype: Relative to the germline gene, one junction end is altered; a read error may explain this.

At the time of active disease, bone marrow was collected from every patient. The library was built from 400 to 500 ng RNA with molecular barcoded adaptors for alpha/delta and beta/gamma chains. TCRdb used MiXCR to reprocess the reads, holding one entry per CDR3 protein. The data hold around 130,000 distinct CDR3 sequences, with roughly 13% observed a single time. V and J are TRBV7-2 and TRBJ2-3, with 13 bases lining up with TRBD2. This receptor was taken from a donor at least 40 years old with multiple myeloma. Sample: a population of CD138-negative cells sorted from bone marrow. The CDR3 nucleotides are TGTGCCAGCAGCTGGGGACTAGCGGGATCATTGGATATGCAGTATTTT. Its translation: CASSWGLAGSLDMQYF. Full variable domain (rest looked up from reference TRBV7-2 and TRBJ2-3): GAGVSQSPSNKVTEKGKDVELRCDPISGHTALYWYRQSLGQGLEFLIYFQGNSAPDKSGLPSDRFSAERTGGSVSTLTIQRTQQEDSAVYLCASSWGLAGSLDMQYFGPGTRLTVL.